This T cell receptor beta chain was sequenced for a study of T cells in Graves' hyperthyroidism and ophthalmopathy (dated by TCRdb to the late 2010s). Looking at the study overall: Peripheral blood samples were taken at the time of initial diagnosis, prior to any treatment. TCR Vbeta CDR3 sequencing of some 140 peripheral blood samples (43 ophthalmopathy, roughly 74 hyperthyroidism and roughly 17 progressor patients) is reported in the paper. Whether ophthalmopathy could be predicted prospectively was tested in an independent validation cohort made up of about 20 hyperthyroidism patients plus 17 patients who later progressed to ophthalmopathy. A discovery cohort of approximately 100 patients, about 40 with Graves' ophthalmopathy and about 58 with stable Graves' hyperthyroidism, was used to find distinguishing TCR V-J signatures. Following sampling, methimazole starting at 30 mg daily was given to hyperthyroidism patients, and high-dose intravenous methylprednisolone was given to ophthalmopathy patients. The roughly 91 discovery patients were randomly split 7:3 into training and test sets. Thyroid tissue and blood T-cell repertoires from several Graves' hyperthyroidism patients were also compared in the study.

Broader findings and caveats from the paper: In validation, progression to ophthalmopathy was predicted by the model with around 71% sensitivity and 72.22% specificity, a median of around 6.5 months before onset. A 13 V-J signature model separated ophthalmopathy from stable hyperthyroidism, with about 90% sensitivity and roughly 84% specificity in cross-validation and 80%/75% in testing. No statistical method was used to fix the sample size in advance, and group allocation was not hidden from the investigators. Blood samples also contained most of the expanded thyroid clonotypes (frequency above 0.001), which suggests that blood repertoires may reflect thyroid immune responses.

V is trimmed back by 0 bases and J by 7 bases, and the junction contains 4 bases that no gene match accounts for. There are 16 amino acids in the CDR3, from cysteine to phenylalanine inclusive. Just CDR3 DNA is preserved here, 48 bases in frame from base 1. CDR1 MNHEY and CDR2 SVGAGI were looked up in the germline V gene. A patient counted as having stable Graves' hyperthyroidism if no progression to ophthalmopathy occurred over 18 months of follow-up. Hyperthyroidism patients were aged 18 to 65 years and newly diagnosed, with disease duration of less than 2 months. Exclusion was applied to patients with uncontrolled infections, other autoimmune diseases, pregnancy or lactation. Diagnoses were based on clinical symptoms, serum thyroxine and TRAb, thyroid ultrasound and orbital computed tomography. PBMCs were separated from 8 to 10 ml of fresh peripheral blood using Ficoll-Paque density gradient centrifugation. Trizol reagent was used to extract total RNA, and RNA quality was then checked on an Agilent 2100 Bioanalyzer.

The TCR beta CDR3 regions were amplified from RNA transcripts. The first round of RT-PCR for the TCR CDR3 was performed with the HTBI primer set and the Qiagen OneStep RT-PCR kit. A second multiplex PCR round built the libraries, followed by size selection and purification. Libraries were sequenced paired-end with 100 bp reads on an Illumina HiSeq2000. In the authors' own workflow: SOAPnuke was used to process the raw data, with reads discarded if the reads contained adapters or uncalled bases, had a mean Phred below 15, or lacked an exact constant-primer or identifier match. High-quality paired reads were merged using COPE v1.2.5, and each unique nucleotide sequence was defined as a clonotype. Clonotypes were aligned to IMGT TRBV, TRBD and TRBJ reference segments using MiTCR v1.1. Analysis was restricted to V-J combinations with a frequency above 0.0001, which covered 99% to 99.2% of repertoires. The TCS score was defined as the ratio of F50 (clonal expansion) to E x V (chaos), calculated using BLOSUM62-based TCRdist between CDR3 peptides within each V-J. Welch's t-statistics and random forest reduced fewer than 550 V-J features to 13, which were used in a naive Bayes classifier (R e1071). TCRdb trimmed public reads at Q25 via fastp, called clones via MiXCR and kept in-frame beta chains. For every CDR3 protein sequence, its rows merge into one entry that carries the most common genes and DNA. The V and J calls reflect TCRdb's pipeline rather than the authors' work. The sample data list some 560,000 distinct CDR3 sequences, and approximately 14% of these were observed just once. The ten most abundant clones make up 7.3% of the sample.

On this clonotype: This clone's antigen is unknown. No clone much larger than this one lies a single base away; base qualities are absent.

The material sequenced was blood. Rearrangement joined TRBV6-5 to TRBJ2-1; TRBD2 fits 12 bases in the junction. This sequence was found in a woman younger than 45 with Graves' hyperthyroidism. The CDR3: CASSYSTSGGLNEQFF. The bases read TGTGCCAGCAGTTACTCGACTAGCGGGGGATTAAATGAGCAGTTCTTC.